This TCR beta chain was recovered during a study of siplizumab effects on memory and regulatory T cells. Whole-study findings and limits: Just a small share of alloreactive clones was traced back to unstimulated subsets. In the presence of siplizumab, alloreactive sequences traceable to unstimulated CD4+ memory cells were significantly reduced. For mappable alloreactive CD4+ clones, the mean Treg-derived fraction was around 64% with siplizumab and 26.9% in controls. Siplizumab cultures yielded proliferating Tregs whose suppressive function was not confirmed.

Generated by immunoSEQ multiplex PCR, the TCRdb table keeps only in-frame clones and is missing some. The sample holds about 100,000 clones, about 94% seen once. The V end was cut by 2 bases, the J end by 3 bases, with 5 bases between. This CDR3 has 11 amino acids. Germline V gene sequence: CDR1 DFQATT, CDR2 SNEGSKA (reference sequence). Turning to this clone: What it recognizes is unknown.

V gene TRBV20-1 combines with J gene TRBJ2-7; D unresolved. Specimen: non-Treg CD4+ T cells sorted from blood. The clonotype comes from a human donor in good health. CDR3 sequence: CSARSFYEQYF. In DNA, the CDR3 is TGCAGTGCTAGATCTTTCTACGAGCAGTACTTC.